Presented here are 2 T cell receptor beta chains from one specimen sequenced in a study of blood T cells in healthy people across ages. The second PCR ran about 7 to 12 cycles with a sample-barcoded 5' primer and J-beta primers. MiXCR, applied by TCRdb to the 5' RACE reads, yields one record per CDR3 protein. This table holds 590,000 or so distinct CDR3 sequences, under 30% found once. Sequencing used blood. The receptors originated from a woman of 80 years or more in good health.

On this clonotype: The junction differs from germline at one of its ends, possibly a read error. V and J are TRBV10-3 and TRBJ1-5; 8 bases line up with TRBD1. The CDR3 is 14 residues long. Germline V gene data show CDR1 as ENHRY and CDR2 as SYGVKD. CDR3 bases: TGTGCCATCAGGGGTGACAGGGGCAATCAGCTCCAGCATTTT. As protein: CAIRGDRGNQLQHF.

This clonotype was picked up many times. The chain is built from TRBV27 and TRBJ2-7, with D perhaps matching TRBD1 (7 bases). Germline V CDR1 and CDR2: MNHEY, SMNVEV (reference sequence). V was trimmed by 6 bases and J by 0 bases, leaving 12 bases between them. The CDR3 is 14 residues long. The CDR3 DNA reads as TGTGCCAGCAGCCGACAGGGAGGCTCCTACGAGCAGTACTTC. The encoded protein is CASSRQGGSYEQYF.